A selection of T cell receptor beta chains follows, all from one sample in a study of post-analysis software for immune sequencing data. TCRdb reanalysed the PCR reads using MiXCR and keeps one entry per CDR3 protein. Among about 260,000 distinct CDR3 sequences listed, about 38% were seen once. The sample comprised blood. All receptors derive from a girl between 5 and 17 years old with multiple sclerosis. Each CDR3 is given with its conserved first and last residue. The D gene is left open where the match is weak. Clone size is given for some rows only: seen once, a few or many times, or a class if the clone is expanded.

cdr3_length: 14; v_call: TRBV20-1; d_call: NA; clone_size: NA; j_call: TRBJ2-1; cdr3_aa: CSAPGESSYNEQFF; cdr3_nt: TGCAGTGCCCCCGGGGAAAGCTCCTACAATGAGCAGTTCTTC
cdr3_length: 15; v_call: TRBV9; d_call: NA; clone_size: NA; j_call: TRBJ1-6; cdr3_aa: CASSAPGPTNSPLHF; cdr3_nt: TGTGCCAGCAGCGCGCCGGGACCGACAAATTCACCCCTCCACTTT
cdr3_length: 11; v_call: TRBV19; d_call: NA; clone_size: NA; j_call: TRBJ1-4; cdr3_aa: CASSMDEKLFF; cdr3_nt: TGTGCCAGTAGTATGGACGAAAAACTGTTTTTT
cdr3_length: 16; v_call: TRBV29-1; d_call: TRBD2; clone_size: many; j_call: TRBJ2-4; cdr3_aa: CSVAGTSGKAKNIQYF; cdr3_nt: TGCAGCGTTGCGGGGACTAGCGGGAAGGCCAAAAACATTCAGTACTTC
cdr3_length: 12; v_call: TRBV20-1; d_call: NA; clone_size: many; j_call: TRBJ2-1; cdr3_aa: CSARVRSNEQFF; cdr3_nt: TGCAGTGCTAGAGTCCGGAGCAATGAGCAGTTCTTC
cdr3_length: 12; v_call: TRBV20-1; d_call: NA; clone_size: many; j_call: TRBJ2-1; cdr3_aa: CSARGLGWEQFF; cdr3_nt: TGCAGTGCTAGAGGTCTGGGTTGGGAGCAGTTCTTC
cdr3_length: 16; v_call: TRBV2; d_call: NA; clone_size: NA; j_call: TRBJ2-7; cdr3_aa: CASSDASPSGAYEQYF; cdr3_nt: TGTGCCAGCAGTGACGCAAGTCCCTCCGGCGCCTACGAGCAGTACTTC
cdr3_length: 18; v_call: TRBV20-1; d_call: TRBD2; clone_size: NA; j_call: TRBJ2-3; cdr3_aa: CSARSPSMGLAGADTQYF; cdr3_nt: TGCAGTGCTAGATCGCCTTCTATGGGACTAGCGGGAGCAGATACGCAGTATTTT
cdr3_length: 16; v_call: TRBV6-1; d_call: NA; clone_size: NA; j_call: TRBJ1-1; cdr3_aa: CASSEEYAALNTEAFF; cdr3_nt: TGTGCCAGCAGTGAAGAGTATGCGGCTTTGAACACTGAAGCTTTCTTT
cdr3_length: 15; v_call: TRBV29-1; d_call: TRBD2; clone_size: NA; j_call: TRBJ2-1; cdr3_aa: CSVEGTSGRAGEQFF; cdr3_nt: TGCAGCGTTGAGGGGACTAGCGGGAGGGCCGGTGAGCAGTTCTTC
cdr3_length: 16; v_call: TRBV7-2; d_call: TRBD2; clone_size: few; j_call: TRBJ2-1; cdr3_aa: CASSLDIGGGRDEQFF; cdr3_nt: TGTGCCAGCAGCCTAGATATCGGGGGGGGCAGGGATGAGCAGTTCTTC
cdr3_length: 13; v_call: TRBV13; d_call: NA; clone_size: many; j_call: TRBJ2-5; cdr3_aa: CASSLPGQETQYF; cdr3_nt: TGTGCCAGCAGCTTACCAGGTCAAGAGACCCAGTACTTC
cdr3_length: 17; v_call: TRBV11-2; d_call: NA; clone_size: many; j_call: TRBJ2-5; cdr3_aa: CASSPMPGDGAQETQYF; cdr3_nt: TGTGCCAGCAGCCCCATGCCGGGAGACGGGGCCCAAGAGACCCAGTACTTC
cdr3_length: 14; v_call: TRBV7-6; d_call: NA; clone_size: many; j_call: TRBJ1-4; cdr3_aa: CASSQQGSNEKLFF; cdr3_nt: TGTGCCAGCAGCCAACAGGGATCTAATGAAAAACTGTTTTTT
cdr3_length: 15; v_call: TRBV5-4; d_call: TRBD2; clone_size: many; j_call: TRBJ2-1; cdr3_aa: CASSPGLADNNEQFF; cdr3_nt: TGTGCCAGCAGCCCCGGACTAGCGGATAACAATGAGCAGTTCTTC
cdr3_length: 15; v_call: TRBV20-1; d_call: NA; clone_size: NA; j_call: TRBJ2-7; cdr3_aa: CSARDPRQGLYEQYF; cdr3_nt: TGCAGTGCTAGAGATCCGAGACAGGGACTCTACGAGCAGTACTTC
cdr3_length: 16; v_call: TRBV7-8; d_call: NA; clone_size: many; j_call: TRBJ1-6; cdr3_aa: CASSLAAVGLNSPLHF; cdr3_nt: TGTGCCAGCAGCTTAGCGGCCGTTGGTTTGAATTCACCCCTCCACTTT
cdr3_length: 14; v_call: TRBV6-4; d_call: NA; clone_size: NA; j_call: TRBJ2-6; cdr3_aa: CASTSGDGANVLTF; cdr3_nt: TGTGCCAGCACATCCGGGGATGGGGCCAACGTCCTGACTTTC
cdr3_length: 15; v_call: TRBV5-1; d_call: TRBD1; clone_size: NA; j_call: TRBJ1-2; cdr3_aa: CASSPTPGQYYGYTF; cdr3_nt: TGCGCCAGCAGCCCAACCCCGGGACAGTACTATGGCTACACCTTC
cdr3_length: 12; v_call: TRBV20-1; d_call: TRBD2; clone_size: NA; j_call: TRBJ2-1; cdr3_aa: CSAFSGRYEQFF; cdr3_nt: TGCAGTGCTTTTAGCGGGAGGTATGAGCAGTTCTTC
cdr3_length: 15; v_call: TRBV14; d_call: NA; clone_size: NA; j_call: TRBJ1-1; cdr3_aa: CASSQRSPPGTEAFF; cdr3_nt: TGTGCCAGCAGCCAGCGATCCCCCCCGGGGACTGAAGCTTTCTTT
cdr3_length: 14; v_call: TRBV7-6; d_call: NA; clone_size: few; j_call: TRBJ2-5; cdr3_aa: CASSLGAGRETQYF; cdr3_nt: TGTGCCAGCAGCTTAGGGGCAGGCCGGGAGACCCAGTACTTC
cdr3_length: 13; v_call: TRBV12-3/TRBV12-4; d_call: NA; clone_size: NA; j_call: TRBJ1-3; cdr3_aa: CASSVQEGNTIYF; cdr3_nt: TGTGCCAGCAGTGTTCAGGAGGGAAACACCATATATTTT
cdr3_length: 14; v_call: TRBV4-1; d_call: NA; clone_size: few; j_call: TRBJ2-5; cdr3_aa: CASSADRTGETQYF; cdr3_nt: TGCGCCAGCAGCGCAGACAGAACGGGAGAGACCCAGTACTTC
cdr3_length: 14; v_call: TRBV5-1; d_call: NA; clone_size: many; j_call: TRBJ2-1; cdr3_aa: CASSPGLGGREQFF; cdr3_nt: TGCGCCAGCAGCCCCGGCCTGGGGGGCCGTGAGCAGTTCTTC
cdr3_length: 16; v_call: TRBV20-1; d_call: NA; clone_size: many; j_call: TRBJ2-7; cdr3_aa: CSARDNDPRAAYEQYF; cdr3_nt: TGCAGTGCTAGAGATAATGACCCCAGGGCGGCCTACGAGCAGTACTTC
cdr3_length: 15; v_call: TRBV7-2; d_call: TRBD2; clone_size: many; j_call: TRBJ2-1; cdr3_aa: CASSLIAGVGNEQFF; cdr3_nt: TGTGCCAGCAGCTTAATAGCGGGAGTGGGCAATGAGCAGTTCTTC
cdr3_length: 13; v_call: TRBV7-2; d_call: NA; clone_size: many; j_call: TRBJ2-1; cdr3_aa: CASSLEATYEQFF; cdr3_nt: TGTGCCAGCAGCTTAGAGGCAACTTATGAGCAGTTCTTC
cdr3_length: 13; v_call: TRBV4-2; d_call: NA; clone_size: once; j_call: TRBJ2-7; cdr3_aa: CASSQASSSEQYF; cdr3_nt: TGTGCCAGCAGCCAAGCAAGCAGTTCCGAGCAGTACTTC
cdr3_length: 12; v_call: TRBV20-1; d_call: NA; clone_size: few; j_call: TRBJ2-7; cdr3_aa: CSAERGAYEQYF; cdr3_nt: TGCAGTGCTGAACGCGGGGCCTACGAGCAGTACTTC
cdr3_length: 16; v_call: TRBV4-2; d_call: NA; clone_size: NA; j_call: TRBJ1-2; cdr3_aa: CASSQDSQAANYGYTF; cdr3_nt: TGTGCCAGCAGCCAAGATTCGCAGGCGGCTAACTATGGCTACACCTTC
cdr3_length: 15; v_call: TRBV5-1; d_call: TRBD1; clone_size: NA; j_call: TRBJ1-1; cdr3_aa: CASSLATGGRTEAFF; cdr3_nt: TGCGCCAGCAGCTTAGCCACAGGGGGCAGAACCGAAGCTTTCTTT
cdr3_length: 14; v_call: TRBV27; d_call: NA; clone_size: many; j_call: TRBJ1-4; cdr3_aa: CASKFQSTNEKLFF; cdr3_nt: TGTGCCAGCAAGTTTCAGTCAACTAATGAAAAACTGTTTTTT
cdr3_length: 17; v_call: TRBV14; d_call: NA; clone_size: few; j_call: TRBJ1-6; cdr3_aa: CASSGPRSWQKNSPLHF; cdr3_nt: TGTGCCAGCAGCGGACCAAGATCTTGGCAGAAGAATTCACCCCTCCACTTT
cdr3_length: 12; v_call: TRBV20-1; d_call: NA; clone_size: NA; j_call: TRBJ2-2; cdr3_aa: CSASDNAGELFF; cdr3_nt: TGCAGTGCTAGTGACAACGCCGGGGAGCTGTTTTTT
cdr3_length: 13; v_call: TRBV29-1; d_call: TRBD1; clone_size: NA; j_call: TRBJ1-6; cdr3_aa: CSVMDRGGSPLHF; cdr3_nt: TGCAGCGTGATGGACAGGGGAGGCTCACCCCTCCACTTT
cdr3_length: 14; v_call: TRBV4-2; d_call: NA; clone_size: NA; j_call: TRBJ2-7; cdr3_aa: CASSQWTSSYEQYF; cdr3_nt: TGTGCCAGCAGCCAATGGACTTCTTCCTACGAGCAGTACTTC
cdr3_length: 11; v_call: TRBV10-3; d_call: TRBD2; clone_size: NA; j_call: TRBJ2-5; cdr3_aa: CATREGETQYF; cdr3_nt: TGTGCCACCAGGGAGGGAGAGACCCAGTACTTC
cdr3_length: 13; v_call: TRBV18; d_call: TRBD1; clone_size: many; j_call: TRBJ2-7; cdr3_aa: CASSPRDRDEQYF; cdr3_nt: TGTGCCAGCTCACCCAGGGACAGGGACGAGCAGTACTTC
cdr3_length: 14; v_call: TRBV27; d_call: TRBD1; clone_size: NA; j_call: TRBJ1-5; cdr3_aa: CASSRQGNNQPQHF; cdr3_nt: TGTGCCAGCAGTAGACAGGGTAACAATCAGCCCCAGCATTTT
cdr3_length: 16; v_call: TRBV12-3/TRBV12-4; d_call: NA; clone_size: many; j_call: TRBJ2-1; cdr3_aa: CASSLTATGPDGEQFF; cdr3_nt: TGTGCCAGCAGTTTAACGGCCACGGGGCCTGACGGTGAGCAGTTCTTC
cdr3_length: 13; v_call: TRBV29-1; d_call: NA; clone_size: NA; j_call: TRBJ2-7; cdr3_aa: CSVEGLGTYEQYF; cdr3_nt: TGCAGCGTGGAAGGTTTAGGGACCTACGAGCAGTACTTC
cdr3_length: 13; v_call: TRBV7-9; d_call: NA; clone_size: many; j_call: TRBJ1-1; cdr3_aa: CASSPGPRTEAFF; cdr3_nt: TGTGCCAGCAGCCCGGGCCCTCGAACTGAAGCTTTCTTT
cdr3_length: 15; v_call: TRBV7-2; d_call: NA; clone_size: NA; j_call: TRBJ1-1; cdr3_aa: CASSLMGGRVTEAFF; cdr3_nt: TGTGCCAGCAGCTTAATGGGGGGTCGAGTCACTGAAGCTTTCTTT
cdr3_length: 14; v_call: TRBV11-2; d_call: TRBD1; clone_size: NA; j_call: TRBJ1-2; cdr3_aa: CASSLGQSFYGYTF; cdr3_nt: TGTGCCAGCAGCTTGGGACAGAGTTTCTATGGCTACACCTTC
cdr3_length: 12; v_call: TRBV5-4; d_call: NA; clone_size: NA; j_call: TRBJ2-1; cdr3_aa: CASSLFVNEQFF; cdr3_nt: TGTGCCAGCAGCTTGTTTGTAAATGAGCAGTTCTTT
cdr3_length: 15; v_call: TRBV20-1; d_call: TRBD2; clone_size: many; j_call: TRBJ2-1; cdr3_aa: CSADMISGGGLEQFF; cdr3_nt: TGCAGTGCTGACATGATAAGCGGGGGGGGCCTTGAGCAGTTCTTC
cdr3_length: 18; v_call: TRBV20-1; d_call: TRBD2; clone_size: few; j_call: TRBJ2-5; cdr3_aa: CSAEESPNLYGGQETQYF; cdr3_nt: TGCAGTGCCGAGGAGTCGCCAAACTTGTACGGGGGGCAAGAGACCCAGTACTTC